The 6 T cell receptor beta chains below come from one sample, sequenced in a study of cytomegalovirus exposure and HLA in healthy donors. Libraries were prepared by immunoSEQ multiplex PCR; TCRdb keeps only in-frame clonotypes and omits some of them. The table records 60,000 to 80,000 clones, around 94% of them present only once. The sequencing input was PBMCs. The receptors shown here come from a woman younger than 30 in good health and CMV-seropositive.

Written as DNA, the CDR3 is TGTGCCAGCAGCCCGGGACTAGCGGGAGGGCCGGAACAGTTCTTC. Protein product: CASSPGLAGGPEQFF. The rearrangement uses TRBV7-2 and TRBJ2-1, with 16 bases lining up with TRBD2. The V gene end was trimmed by 5 bases and the J gene end by 13 bases; junction bases not matched to a gene: 8. Germline values: CDR1 SGHTA, CDR2 FQGNSA. The CDR3 runs 15 residues.

Here the CDR3 DNA reads TGTGCCAGCAGCCAAGATTTGGACCGACAGCCCACTCGGGGCTACACCTTC. Protein sequence: CASSQDLDRQPTRGYTF. The chain uses TRBV14 and TRBJ1-2, with D tentatively TRBD1 (5 bases). Trimming shortened V by 0 bases and J by 8 bases, and 22 bases separated the two germline ends. The CDR3 covers 17 residues. Germline V lookup: CDR1 SGHDN, CDR2 FVKESK.

The chain uses TRBV7-9 and TRBJ1-1, with 7 bases aligning to TRBD1. The CDR3 runs 15 residues. V lost 5 bases, J lost 1 base, and 7 bases stayed unmatched. Germline CDR1 is SEHNR and CDR2 is FQNEAQ (reference sequence). CDR3 region: CASSGSGTANTEAFF. CDR3 in DNA: TGTGCCAGCAGCGGATCCGGGACAGCGAACACTGAAGCTTTCTTT.

The chain is built from TRBV10-3 and TRBJ1-4, with a weak D call TRBD1 (6 bases). The CDR3 covers 14 residues. Looked up from germline, CDR1 is ENHRY and CDR2 is SYGVKD. V lost 0 bases and J lost 6, with 8 bases in between. The CDR3 region is CAISESPGDEKLFF. Written as DNA, the CDR3 is TGTGCCATCAGTGAGTCGCCAGGGGATGAAAAACTGTTTTTT.

The genes are TRBV7-9 and TRBJ2-1; 7 bases map to TRBD1. The CDR3 totals 15 residues. V was clipped by 4 bases and J by 4 bases; unmatched bases: 7. Germline CDR1 SEHNR, CDR2 FQNEAQ (reference sequence). This CDR3 is CASSWAGRGYNEQFF. The CDR3 DNA follows: TGTGCCAGCAGCTGGGCGGGCAGGGGGTACAATGAGCAGTTCTTC. The full variable domain, its missing parts supplied by reference TRBV7-9 and TRBJ2-1, is DTGVSQNPRHKITKRGQNVTFRCDPISEHNRLYWYRQTLGQGPEFLTYFQNEAQLEKSRLLSDRFSAERPKGSFSTLEIQRTEQGDSAMYLCASSWAGRGYNEQFFGPGTRLTVL.

The chain is built from TRBV5-1 and TRBJ2-7, with D maybe TRBD1 (5 bases). Trimming cost V 3 bases and J 3 bases, with 7 bases left between them. Germline CDR1 and CDR2: SGHRS and YFSETQ. The CDR3 runs to 12 residues. The CDR3 nucleotides read TGCGCCAGCAGCTCGGACAACTACGAGCAGTACTTC. As protein: CASSSDNYEQYF. The full variable domain, its missing parts supplied by reference TRBV5-1 and TRBJ2-7, is KAGVTQTPRYLIKTRGQQVTLSCSPISGHRSVSWYQQTPGQGLQFLFEYFSETQRNKGNFPGRFSGRQFSNSRSEMNVSTLELGDSALYLCASSSDNYEQYFGPGTRLTVT.